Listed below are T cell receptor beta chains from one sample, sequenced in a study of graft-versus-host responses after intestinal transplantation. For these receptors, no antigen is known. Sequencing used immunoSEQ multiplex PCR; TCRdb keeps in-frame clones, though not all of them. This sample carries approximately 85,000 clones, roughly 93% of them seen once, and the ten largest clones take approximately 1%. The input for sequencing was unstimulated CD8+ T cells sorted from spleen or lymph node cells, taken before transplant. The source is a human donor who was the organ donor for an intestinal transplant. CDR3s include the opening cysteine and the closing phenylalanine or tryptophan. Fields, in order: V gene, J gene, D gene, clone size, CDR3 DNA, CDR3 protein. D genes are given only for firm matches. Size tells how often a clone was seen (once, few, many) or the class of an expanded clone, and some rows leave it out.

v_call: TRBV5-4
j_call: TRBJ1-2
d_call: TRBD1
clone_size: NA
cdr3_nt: TGTGCCAGCAGCAAACTGGGACAGGGCGCCTATGGCTACACCTTC
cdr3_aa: CASSKLGQGAYGYTF

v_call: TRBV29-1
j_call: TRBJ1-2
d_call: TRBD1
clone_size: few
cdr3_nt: TGCAGCGGGACGACAGGGGGCTATGGCTACACCTTC
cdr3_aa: CSGTTGGYGYTF

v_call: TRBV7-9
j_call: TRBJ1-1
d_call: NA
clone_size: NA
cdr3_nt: TGTGCCAGCAGTGTGGGAGGCGGATGGGATTTCTTT
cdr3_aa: CASSVGGGWDFF

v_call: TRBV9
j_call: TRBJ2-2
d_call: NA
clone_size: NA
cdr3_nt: TGTGCCAGCAGCGCTTTTACCGGGGAGCTGTTTTTT
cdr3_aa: CASSAFTGELFF

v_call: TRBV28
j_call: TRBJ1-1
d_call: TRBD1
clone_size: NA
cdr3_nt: TGTGCCAGCAGCACAGGGGCACGGGGGACTGAAGCTTTCTTT
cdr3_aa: CASSTGARGTEAFF

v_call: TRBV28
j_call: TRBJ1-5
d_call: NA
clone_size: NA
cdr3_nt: TGTGCCAGCAGCACAGCAAATAGCAATCAGCCCCAGCATTTT
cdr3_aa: CASSTANSNQPQHF

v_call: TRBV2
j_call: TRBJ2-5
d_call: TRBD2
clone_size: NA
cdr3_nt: TGTGCCAGCACCGAACCTGTAGCGGGAGAGACCCAGTACTTC
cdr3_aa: CASTEPVAGETQYF

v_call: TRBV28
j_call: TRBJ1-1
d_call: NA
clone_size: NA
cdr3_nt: TGTGCCAGCAGTTCCGCAGGGGCTTTCAACACTGAAGCTTTCTTT
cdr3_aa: CASSSAGAFNTEAFF

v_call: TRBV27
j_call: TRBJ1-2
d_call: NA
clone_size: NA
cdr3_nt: TGTGCCAGCAGGGACGGGGGGGCCCTAAACTATGGCTACACCTTC
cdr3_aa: CASRDGGALNYGYTF

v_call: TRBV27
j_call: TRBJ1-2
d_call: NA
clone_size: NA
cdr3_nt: TGTGCCAGCAGTGTCTCACTGGCTAACTATGGCTACACCTTC
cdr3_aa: CASSVSLANYGYTF

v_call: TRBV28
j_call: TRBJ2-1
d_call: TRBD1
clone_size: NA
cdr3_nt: TGTGCCAGCCTGACAGGGATCCTTGGCAATGAGCAGTTCTTC
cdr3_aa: CASLTGILGNEQFF

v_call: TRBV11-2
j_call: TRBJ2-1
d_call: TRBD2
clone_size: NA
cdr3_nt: TGTGCCAGCAGCTTTCCTAGCGGGGGGGCCTTTATCAATGAGCAGTTCTTC
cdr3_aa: CASSFPSGGAFINEQFF

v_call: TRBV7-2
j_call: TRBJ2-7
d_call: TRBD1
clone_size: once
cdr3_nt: TGTGCCAGCAGCTTAGGCCTCGTGACAGGGGGCTACGAGCAGTACTTC
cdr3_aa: CASSLGLVTGGYEQYF

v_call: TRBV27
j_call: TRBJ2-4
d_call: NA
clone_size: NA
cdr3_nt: TGTGCCAGCAGTTTATCACGGGAGTGGGACATTCAGTACTTC
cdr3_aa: CASSLSREWDIQYF

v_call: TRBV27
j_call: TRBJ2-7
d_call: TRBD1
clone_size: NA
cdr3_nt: TGTGCCAGCAGTTTTGGGAGACAGGGGACCTACGAGCAGTACTTC
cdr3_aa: CASSFGRQGTYEQYF

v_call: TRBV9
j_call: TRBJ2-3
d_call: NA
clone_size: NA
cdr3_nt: TGTGCCAGCAGCGTAGCCAGCACTAGTAGTGTCACAGATACGCAGTATTTT
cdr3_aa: CASSVASTSSVTDTQYF

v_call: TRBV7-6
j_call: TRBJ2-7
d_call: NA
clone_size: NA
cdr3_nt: TGTGCCAGCAGCTTAGCGGATCGGGAAGGCGAGCAGTACTTC
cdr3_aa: CASSLADREGEQYF

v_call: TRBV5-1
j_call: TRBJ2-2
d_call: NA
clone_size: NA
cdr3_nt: TGCGCCAGCAGCTTATCTGGGGAGCTGTTTTTT
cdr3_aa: CASSLSGELFF

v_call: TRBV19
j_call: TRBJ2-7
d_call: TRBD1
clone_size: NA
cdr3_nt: TGTGCCAGTAGTTGGACAGGGCAATCCTACGAGCAGTACTTC
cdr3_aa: CASSWTGQSYEQYF

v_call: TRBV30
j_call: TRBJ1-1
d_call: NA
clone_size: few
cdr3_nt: TGTGCCGGATTAGGGGTGTTAGCGAACACTGAAGCTTTCTTT
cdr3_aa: CAGLGVLANTEAFF

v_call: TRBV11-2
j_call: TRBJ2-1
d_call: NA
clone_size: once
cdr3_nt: TGTGCCAGCAGCATAGGAGGAACTCCACCTCTCGATGAGCAGTTCTTC
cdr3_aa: CASSIGGTPPLDEQFF

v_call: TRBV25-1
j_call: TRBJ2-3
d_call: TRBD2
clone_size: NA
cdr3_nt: TGTGCCAGCAGTGAATATGATAGCGGGAGGGGCACAGATACGCAGTATTTT
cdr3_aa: CASSEYDSGRGTDTQYF

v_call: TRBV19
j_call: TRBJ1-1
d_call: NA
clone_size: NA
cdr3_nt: TGTGCCAGTAACCCAACGGGGAACACTGAAGCTTTCTTT
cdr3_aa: CASNPTGNTEAFF

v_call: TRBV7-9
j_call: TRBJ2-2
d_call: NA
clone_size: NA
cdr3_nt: TGTGCCAGCAGCTCCCCGGGTGGGAACACCGGGGAGCTGTTTTTT
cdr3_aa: CASSSPGGNTGELFF

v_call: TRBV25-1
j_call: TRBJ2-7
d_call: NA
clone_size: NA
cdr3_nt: TGTGCCAGCAGTGAAATCGAAGGGGCAGTAGGGGAGCAGTACTTC
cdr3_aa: CASSEIEGAVGEQYF

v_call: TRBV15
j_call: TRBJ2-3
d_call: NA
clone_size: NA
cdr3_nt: TGTGCCACCAGTATAGTTCGCGGGCGAGACTCAGATACGCAGTATTTT
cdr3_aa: CATSIVRGRDSDTQYF

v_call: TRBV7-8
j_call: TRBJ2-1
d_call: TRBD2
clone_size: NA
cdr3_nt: TGTGCCAGCAGCTTCGCTGGTGCGGGAGGTTCGGGGTTGAATGAGCAGTTCTTC
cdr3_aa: CASSFAGAGGSGLNEQFF

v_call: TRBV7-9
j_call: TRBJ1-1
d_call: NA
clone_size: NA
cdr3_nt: TGTGCCAGCAGCGGCGGGAACACTGAAGCTTTCTTT
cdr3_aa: CASSGGNTEAFF

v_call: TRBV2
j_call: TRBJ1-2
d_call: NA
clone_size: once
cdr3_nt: TGTGCCAGCAGCCTAGGGGGTGGTGGCTACACCTTC
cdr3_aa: CASSLGGGGYTF

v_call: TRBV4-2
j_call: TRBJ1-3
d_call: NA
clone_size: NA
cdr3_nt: TGTGCCAGCAGCCAAGATGTCTTAGGGGATTCCTCTGGAAACACCATATATTTT
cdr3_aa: CASSQDVLGDSSGNTIYF

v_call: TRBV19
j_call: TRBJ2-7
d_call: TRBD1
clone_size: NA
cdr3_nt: TGTGCCAGTAGTATCGGGACAGACTACGAGCAGTACTTC
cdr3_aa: CASSIGTDYEQYF

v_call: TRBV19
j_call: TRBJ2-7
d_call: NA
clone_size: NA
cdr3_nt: TGTGCCAGTAGTACGACCAGGGGATCCGAGCAGTACTTC
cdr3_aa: CASSTTRGSEQYF

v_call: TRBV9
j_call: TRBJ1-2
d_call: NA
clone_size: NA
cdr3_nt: TGTGCCAGCAGCCCGCAAACCTCAGGGGTAGAGGGCTACACCTTC
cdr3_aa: CASSPQTSGVEGYTF

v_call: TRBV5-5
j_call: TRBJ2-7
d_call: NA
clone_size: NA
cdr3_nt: TGTGCCAGCACCTGGGAGGACTCAGGGCGCGAGCAGTACTTC
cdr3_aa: CASTWEDSGREQYF

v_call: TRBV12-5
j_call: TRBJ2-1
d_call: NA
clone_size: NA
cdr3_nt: TGTGCTAGGAGTAGCGGTACCAATGAGCAGTTCTTC
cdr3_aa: CARSSGTNEQFF

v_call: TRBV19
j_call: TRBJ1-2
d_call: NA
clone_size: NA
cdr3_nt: TGCGCCAGTAGTATCGATGGACAGACCTATGGCTACACCTTC
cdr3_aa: CASSIDGQTYGYTF

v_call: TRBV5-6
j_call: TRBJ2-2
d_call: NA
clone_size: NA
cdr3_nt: TGTGCCAGCAGCTTGATTTTGGGGCGATCCGGGGAGCTGTTTTTT
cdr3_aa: CASSLILGRSGELFF

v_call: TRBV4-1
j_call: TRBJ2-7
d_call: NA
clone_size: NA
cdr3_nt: TGCGCCAGCAGCCCTTGGCGCGGCGAGCAGTACTTC
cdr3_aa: CASSPWRGEQYF

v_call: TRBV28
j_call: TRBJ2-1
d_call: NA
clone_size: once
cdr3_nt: TGTGCCAGCAGCCATTTAACTAGCATTGAGCAGTTCTTC
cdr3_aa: CASSHLTSIEQFF

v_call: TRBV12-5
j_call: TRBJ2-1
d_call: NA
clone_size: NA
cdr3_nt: TGTGCTAGTGGCCCCGGGGACTCCCACCTCGATGAGCAGTTCTTC
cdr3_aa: CASGPGDSHLDEQFF

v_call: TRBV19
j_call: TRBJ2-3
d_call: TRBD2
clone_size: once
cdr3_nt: TGTGCCAGTAGTACTCCTCTGGGACTAGCGGGAGGTACAGATACGCAGTATTTT
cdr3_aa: CASSTPLGLAGGTDTQYF

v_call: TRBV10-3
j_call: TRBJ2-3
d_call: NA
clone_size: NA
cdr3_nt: TGTGCCATCAGTGGAGCTCAGCGCTCTTCCCGAGGGAATACGCAGTATTTT
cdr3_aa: CAISGAQRSSRGNTQYF

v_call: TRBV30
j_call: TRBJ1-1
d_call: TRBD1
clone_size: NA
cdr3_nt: TGTGCCTGGAGTGTACCCCGACAGGGACGTACTGAAGCTTTCTTT
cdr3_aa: CAWSVPRQGRTEAFF

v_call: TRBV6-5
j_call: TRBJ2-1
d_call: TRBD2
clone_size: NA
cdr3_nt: TGTGCCAGCGGGACTAGCGGATCCAATGAGCAGTTCTTC
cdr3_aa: CASGTSGSNEQFF

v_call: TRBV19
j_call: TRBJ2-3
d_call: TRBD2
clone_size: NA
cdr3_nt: TGTGCCAGTAGTATCCAAGCGGGGGTCACAGATACGCAGTATTTT
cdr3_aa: CASSIQAGVTDTQYF

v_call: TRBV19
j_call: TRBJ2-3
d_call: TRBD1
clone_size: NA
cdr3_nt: TGTGCCAGTATGACAGGGGAGAGTACAGATACGCAGTATTTT
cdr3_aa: CASMTGESTDTQYF

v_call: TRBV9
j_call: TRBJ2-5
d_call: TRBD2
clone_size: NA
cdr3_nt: TGTGCCAGCAGCGTCGGGACTAGCGGGGCGGCCGAGACCCAGTACTTC
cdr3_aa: CASSVGTSGAAETQYF